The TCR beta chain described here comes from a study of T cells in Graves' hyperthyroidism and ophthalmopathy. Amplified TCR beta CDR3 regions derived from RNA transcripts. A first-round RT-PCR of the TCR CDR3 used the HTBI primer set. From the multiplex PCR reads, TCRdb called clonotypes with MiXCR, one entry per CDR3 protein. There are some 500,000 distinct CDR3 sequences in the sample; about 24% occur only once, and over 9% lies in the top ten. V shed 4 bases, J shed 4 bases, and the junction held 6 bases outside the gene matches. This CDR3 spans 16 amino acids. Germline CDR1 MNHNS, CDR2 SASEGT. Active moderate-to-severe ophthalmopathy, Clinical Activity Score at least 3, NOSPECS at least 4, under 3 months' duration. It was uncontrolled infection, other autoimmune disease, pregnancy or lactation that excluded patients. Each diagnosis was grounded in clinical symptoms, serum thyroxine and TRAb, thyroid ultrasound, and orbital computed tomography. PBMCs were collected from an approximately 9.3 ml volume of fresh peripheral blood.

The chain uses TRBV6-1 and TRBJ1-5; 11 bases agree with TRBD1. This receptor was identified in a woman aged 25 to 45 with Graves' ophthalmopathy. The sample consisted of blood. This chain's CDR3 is CASSARTGGGNQPQHF. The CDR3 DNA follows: TGTGCCAGCAGTGCAAGGACAGGGGGCGGGAATCAGCCCCAGCATTTT.